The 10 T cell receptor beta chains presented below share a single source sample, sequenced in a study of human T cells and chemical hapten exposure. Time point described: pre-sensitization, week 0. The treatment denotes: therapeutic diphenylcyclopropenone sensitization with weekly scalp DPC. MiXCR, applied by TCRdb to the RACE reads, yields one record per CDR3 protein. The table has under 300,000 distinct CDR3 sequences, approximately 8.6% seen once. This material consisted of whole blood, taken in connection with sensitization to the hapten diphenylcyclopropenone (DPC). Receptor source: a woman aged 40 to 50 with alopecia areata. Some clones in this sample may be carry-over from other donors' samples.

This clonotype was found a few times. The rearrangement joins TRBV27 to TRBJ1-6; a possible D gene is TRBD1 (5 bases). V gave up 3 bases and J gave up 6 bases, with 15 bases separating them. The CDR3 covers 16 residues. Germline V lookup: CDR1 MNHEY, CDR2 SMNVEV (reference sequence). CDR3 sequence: CASSFTAGGGNSPLHF. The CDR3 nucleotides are TGTGCCAGCAGTTTCACCGCCGGGGGAGGTAATTCACCCCTCCACTTT.

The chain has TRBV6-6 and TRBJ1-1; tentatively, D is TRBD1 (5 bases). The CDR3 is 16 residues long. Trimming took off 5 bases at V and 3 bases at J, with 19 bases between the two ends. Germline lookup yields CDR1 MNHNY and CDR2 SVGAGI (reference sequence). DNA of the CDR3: TGTGCCAGCAGTAAACCCTCAGGGCGGGGAGACACTGAAGCTTTCTTT. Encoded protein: CASSKPSGRGDTEAFF.

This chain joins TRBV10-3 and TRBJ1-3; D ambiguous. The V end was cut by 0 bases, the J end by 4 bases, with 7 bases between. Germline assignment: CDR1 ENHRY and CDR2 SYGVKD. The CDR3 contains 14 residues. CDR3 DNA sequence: TGTGCCATCAGTGAGTCGGGCTACGGAAACACCATATATTTT. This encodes CAISESGYGNTIYF.

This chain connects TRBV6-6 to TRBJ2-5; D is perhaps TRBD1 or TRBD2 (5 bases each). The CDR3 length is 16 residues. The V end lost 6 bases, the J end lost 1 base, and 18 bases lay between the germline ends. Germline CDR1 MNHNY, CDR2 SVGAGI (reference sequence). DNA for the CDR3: TGTGCCAGCAGCCTACGCCGGGACGGCTCCCAAGAGACCCAGTACTTC. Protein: CASSLRRDGSQETQYF.

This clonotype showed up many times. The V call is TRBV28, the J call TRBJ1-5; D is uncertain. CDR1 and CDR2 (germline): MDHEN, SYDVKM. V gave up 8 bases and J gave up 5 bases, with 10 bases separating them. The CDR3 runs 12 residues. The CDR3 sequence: CASFTRHQPQHF. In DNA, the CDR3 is TGTGCCAGCTTTACAAGACATCAGCCCCAGCATTTT.

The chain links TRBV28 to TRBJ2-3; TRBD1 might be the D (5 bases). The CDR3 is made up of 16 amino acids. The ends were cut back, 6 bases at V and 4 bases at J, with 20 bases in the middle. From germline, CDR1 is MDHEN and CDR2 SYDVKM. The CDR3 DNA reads TGTGCCAGCAGCTTAGTGACAGCCCGAGGCGCAGATACGCAGTATTTT. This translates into CASSLVTARGADTQYF.

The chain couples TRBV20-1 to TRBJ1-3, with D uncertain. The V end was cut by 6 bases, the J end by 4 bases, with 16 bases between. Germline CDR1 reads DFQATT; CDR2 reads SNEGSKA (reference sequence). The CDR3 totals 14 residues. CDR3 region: CSAEGPTGGNTIYF. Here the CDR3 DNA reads TGCAGTGCCGAGGGCCCGACGGGGGGAAACACCATATATTTT.

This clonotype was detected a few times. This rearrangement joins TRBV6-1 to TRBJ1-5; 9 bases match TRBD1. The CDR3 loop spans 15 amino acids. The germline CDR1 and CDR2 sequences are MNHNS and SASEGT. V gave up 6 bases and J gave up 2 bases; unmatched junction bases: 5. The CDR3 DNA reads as TGTGCCAGCAGCCAATGGACAGGGGGCAATCAGCCCCAGCATTTT. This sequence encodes CASSQWTGGNQPQHF.

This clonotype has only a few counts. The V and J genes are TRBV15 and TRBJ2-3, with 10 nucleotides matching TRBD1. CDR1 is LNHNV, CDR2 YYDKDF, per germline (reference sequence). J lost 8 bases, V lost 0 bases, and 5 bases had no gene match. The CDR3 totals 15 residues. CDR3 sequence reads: CATSRDRDRGVTQYF. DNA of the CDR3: TGTGCCACCAGCAGAGATCGGGACAGGGGCGTTACGCAGTATTTT.

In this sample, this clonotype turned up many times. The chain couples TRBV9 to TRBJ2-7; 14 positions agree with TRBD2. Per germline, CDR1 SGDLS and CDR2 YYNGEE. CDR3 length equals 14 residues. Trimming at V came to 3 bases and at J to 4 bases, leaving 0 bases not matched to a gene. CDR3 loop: CASSGLAGGYEQYF. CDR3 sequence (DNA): TGTGCCAGCAGCGGACTAGCGGGAGGGTACGAGCAGTACTTC.